This TCR beta chain was recorded in a study of blood T cell repertoires in COVID-19. Sequencing was performed with immunoSEQ multiplex PCR; in TCRdb, only in-frame clones are kept and a portion is missing. The sample includes roughly 42,000 clones, approximately 92% of them seen just once. Trimming cost V 2 bases and J 4 bases, with 12 bases left between them. The CDR3 covers 15 residues. CDR1 is SGHAT, CDR2 FQNNGV, per germline. This receptor was obtained from a man in his fifties or sixties with COVID-19, enrolled during active disease. Source material: peripheral blood. J is TRBJ2-1 and V is TRBV11-2; weak D call: TRBD2 (6 bases). CDR3 loop: CASSLTGTPYNEQFF. CDR3 in DNA: TGTGCCAGCAGCTTAACCGGGACTCCTTACAATGAGCAGTTCTTC.